Listed below are T cell receptor beta chains from one sample, sequenced in a study of neurological immune-mediated disorders. In TCRdb, the 5' RACE reads were re-called with MiXCR into one record per CDR3 protein. The table includes about 59,000 distinct CDR3 sequences, approximately 12% detected once. Sample: PBMCs. These receptors came from a woman aged 55 to 70 with HTLV-1-associated myelopathy (HAM/TSP). CDR3s include the opening cysteine and the closing phenylalanine or tryptophan. A D gene is named only where the DNA matches it firmly. Rows give clone size only sometimes, using once, few, many, or a class for an expanded clone.

d_call	clone_size	v_call	j_call	cdr3_aa	cdr3_nt
-	many	TRBV5-6	TRBJ2-7	CASSLDGGGRGNEQYF	TGTGCCAGCAGCTTGGATGGAGGGGGCCGGGGGAACGAGCAGTACTTC
TRBD2	-	TRBV7-2	TRBJ2-3	CASSLAATSGRDTQYF	TGTGCCAGCAGCTTAGCGGCGACTAGCGGAAGGGATACGCAGTATTTT
-	-	TRBV10-1	TRBJ2-1	CASSTGARSYEQFF	TGCGCCAGCAGCACGGGAGCGCGATCCTACGAGCAGTTCTTC
TRBD2	-	TRBV20-1	TRBJ2-3	CSASGAGGTDTQYF	TGCAGTGCCAGCGGGGCGGGAGGAACGGATACGCAGTATTTT
-	once	TRBV6-1	TRBJ1-2	CASALSPNYGYTF	TGTGCCAGCGCGCTATCCCCCAACTATGGCTACACCTTC
TRBD1	-	TRBV29-1	TRBJ2-3	CSAKDRGADTQYF	TGCAGCGCCAAGGACAGGGGTGCAGATACGCAGTATTTT
-	many	TRBV27	TRBJ2-2	CASSSPGRTNTGELFF	TGTGCCAGCAGTTCTCCGGGACGCACGAACACCGGGGAGCTGTTTTTT
TRBD2	many	TRBV5-1	TRBJ2-7	CASSSGLAESYEQYF	TGCGCCAGCAGCTCGGGACTAGCGGAGTCCTACGAGCAGTACTTC
-	many	TRBV5-1	TRBJ2-3	CASSAKGSTDTQYF	TGCGCCAGCAGCGCCAAGGGGAGCACAGATACGCAGTATTTT
-	many	TRBV7-2	TRBJ2-4	CASSQQGGPKNIQYF	TGTGCCAGCAGCCAGCAAGGCGGTCCCAAAAACATTCAGTACTTC
-	-	TRBV7-9	TRBJ2-6	CASSLGTHSGANVLTF	TGTGCCAGCAGCCTGGGCACCCACTCTGGGGCCAACGTCCTGACTTTC
TRBD1	-	TRBV4-1	TRBJ2-7	CASSLGQGPHEQYF	TGCGCCAGCAGCCTAGGACAGGGGCCTCACGAGCAGTACTTC
TRBD2	many	TRBV2	TRBJ2-2	CASSARQGGRASGVNTGELFF	TGTGCCAGCAGTGCCCGACAGGGAGGTAGGGCTAGCGGGGTGAACACCGGGGAGCTGTTTTTT
TRBD2	many	TRBV7-8	TRBJ2-5	CASSRRTSGSLGQETQYF	TGTGCCAGCAGCCGAAGGACTAGCGGGAGTTTGGGGCAAGAGACCCAGTACTTC
TRBD2	many	TRBV5-1	TRBJ2-7	CASSFGTTSMEQYF	TGCGCCAGCAGCTTCGGGACTACTTCTATGGAGCAGTACTTC
-	-	TRBV27	TRBJ2-1	CASSSGTPPGEQFF	TGTGCCAGCAGTTCAGGGACTCCACCTGGGGAGCAGTTCTTC
-	many	TRBV7-9	TRBJ2-7	CASSPKQGYEQYF	TGTGCCAGCAGCCCCAAACAGGGCTACGAGCAGTACTTC
-	many	TRBV20-1	TRBJ1-3	CSAREQGPGNTIYF	TGCAGTGCTAGAGAACAGGGTCCTGGAAACACCATATATTTT
TRBD2	many	TRBV11-2	TRBJ2-1	CASSLETGTSGLYNEQFF	TGTGCCAGCAGCTTGGAGACCGGGACTAGCGGACTTTACAATGAGCAGTTCTTC
-	-	TRBV15	TRBJ2-7	CVTSRPGQNYEQYF	TGTGTCACTAGCCGCCCGGGACAGAACTACGAGCAGTACTTC
TRBD2	many	TRBV20-1	TRBJ2-3	CSASLAGGSTDTQYF	TGCAGTGCTAGTTTAGCGGGAGGGAGCACAGATACGCAGTATTTT
TRBD2	many	TRBV20-1	TRBJ2-3	CSARPASGSLPDTQYF	TGCAGTGCTAGACCGGCTAGCGGGAGTCTCCCAGATACGCAGTATTTT
-	many	TRBV7-2	TRBJ2-3	CASSLISVRTDTQYF	TGTGCCAGCAGCTTAATAAGCGTTCGCACAGATACGCAGTATTTT
-	-	TRBV7-9	TRBJ2-5	CASSLEAGLYQESQYF	TGTGCCAGCAGCTTAGAAGCCGGATTGTACCAAGAGAGCCAGTACTTC
-	many	TRBV20-1	TRBJ2-3	CSARDPGAPPDTQYF	TGCAGTGCTAGAGATCCAGGGGCACCTCCAGATACGCAGTATTTT
TRBD2	many	TRBV7-2	TRBJ2-1	CASSLGSLAVYNEQFF	TGTGCCAGCAGCTTAGGTTCCCTAGCGGTTTACAATGAGCAGTTCTTC
TRBD2	few	TRBV19	TRBJ2-2	CASSPSGNTGELFF	TGTGCCAGTAGCCCTAGCGGGAACACCGGGGAGCTGTTTTTT
-	-	TRBV6-1	TRBJ2-3	CASRIRGRDTQYF	TGTGCCAGCAGGATCCGGGGGAGGGATACGCAGTATTTT
-	many	TRBV3-1	TRBJ2-7	CASSHRPGDYEQYF	TGTGCCAGCAGCCACCGTCCAGGGGACTACGAGCAGTACTTC
-	many	TRBV12-3/TRBV12-4	TRBJ2-7	CASSLFYEQYF	TGTGCCAGCAGTTTATTCTACGAGCAGTACTTC
TRBD1	many	TRBV20-1	TRBJ1-1	CSARDASGQGAGTEAFF	TGCAGTGCTAGAGATGCTTCTGGACAGGGGGCTGGAACTGAAGCTTTCTTT
TRBD2	many	TRBV9	TRBJ2-5	CASSRGLAGGFQETQYF	TGTGCCAGCAGCAGGGGACTAGCAGGAGGGTTCCAAGAGACCCAGTACTTC
-	few	TRBV18	TRBJ1-2	CASSERQATNYGYTF	TGTGCCAGCTCCGAACGACAGGCGACTAACTATGGCTACACCTTC
-	many	TRBV12-3/TRBV12-4	TRBJ2-7	CASRSSADYEQYF	TGTGCCAGCAGGAGTAGCGCCGACTACGAGCAGTACTTC
TRBD2	many	TRBV10-2	TRBJ2-7	CASRLAGEGEQYF	TGCGCCAGCAGGCTAGCGGGAGAGGGAGAGCAGTACTTC
TRBD2	few	TRBV20-1	TRBJ2-5	CSASGGVSGGRETQYF	TGCAGTGCTAGCGGGGGGGTCAGCGGAGGGAGGGAGACCCAGTACTTC
-	many	TRBV4-1	TRBJ2-2	CASSQAIYTGELFF	TGCGCCAGCAGCCAAGCTATTTACACCGGGGAGCTGTTTTTT
-	many	TRBV7-8	TRBJ2-1	CASSLFPNEQFF	TGTGCCAGCAGCTTATTCCCAAATGAGCAGTTCTTC
TRBD2	many	TRBV7-9	TRBJ2-1	CASSTGQSERETGDWGNEQFF	TGTGCCAGCAGCACCGGACAGTCCGAGCGGGAGACGGGTGATTGGGGTAATGAGCAGTTCTTC
TRBD1	many	TRBV6-5	TRBJ2-7	CASSLRDRGRNEQYF	TGTGCCAGCAGTCTCCGGGACAGGGGGCGTAACGAGCAGTACTTC
-	many	TRBV6-6	TRBJ2-7	CASSRRDSDPYEQYF	TGTGCCAGCAGTCGGCGGGACAGTGACCCCTACGAGCAGTACTTC